The clone carrying this T cell receptor beta chain was picked up many times. This sample was included in a study of regulatory T cells in long-lasting Graves disease. To make TCR beta libraries, researchers used iRepertoire HTBI primers and Arm-PCR of CDR3 regions. MiXCR, applied by TCRdb to the multiplex PCR reads, yields one record per CDR3 protein. Here the sample spans around 250,000 distinct CDR3 sequences, approximately 18% being singletons. The time point denotes: newly diagnosed GD, antithyroid drugs for less than 3 months. PBMC-extracted RNA yielded the TCR library. The collection involved drawing 8 to 9 milliliters of peripheral blood into EDTA tubes. The data also belong to a second study, concerning T cells in Graves' hyperthyroidism and ophthalmopathy.

This receptor was taken from a woman in her 30s with Graves disease. The sequences come from peripheral blood mononuclear cells (PBMCs), collected at new diagnosis, from a patient treated with antithyroid drugs.

As DNA, the CDR3 is TGTGCCAGCAGTTTCTCAGCAGATACGCAGTATTTT. This translates into CASSFSADTQYF. This sequence joins TRBV12-3 or TRBV12-4 and TRBJ2-3; D is unclear. The CDR3 is 12 residues long. V lost 3 bases to trimming and J lost 4 bases, with 5 bases between them.